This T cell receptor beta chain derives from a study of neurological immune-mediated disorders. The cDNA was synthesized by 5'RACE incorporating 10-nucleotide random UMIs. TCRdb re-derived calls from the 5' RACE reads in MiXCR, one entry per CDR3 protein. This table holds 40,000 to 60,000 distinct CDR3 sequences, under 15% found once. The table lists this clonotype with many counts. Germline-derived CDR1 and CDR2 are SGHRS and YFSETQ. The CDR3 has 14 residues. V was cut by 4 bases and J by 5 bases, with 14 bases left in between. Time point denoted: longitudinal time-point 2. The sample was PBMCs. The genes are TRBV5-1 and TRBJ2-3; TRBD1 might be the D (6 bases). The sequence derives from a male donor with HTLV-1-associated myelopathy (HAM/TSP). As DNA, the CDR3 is TGCGCCAGCAGCACCCGGGACAATATAGATACGCAGTATTTT. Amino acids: CASSTRDNIDTQYF.